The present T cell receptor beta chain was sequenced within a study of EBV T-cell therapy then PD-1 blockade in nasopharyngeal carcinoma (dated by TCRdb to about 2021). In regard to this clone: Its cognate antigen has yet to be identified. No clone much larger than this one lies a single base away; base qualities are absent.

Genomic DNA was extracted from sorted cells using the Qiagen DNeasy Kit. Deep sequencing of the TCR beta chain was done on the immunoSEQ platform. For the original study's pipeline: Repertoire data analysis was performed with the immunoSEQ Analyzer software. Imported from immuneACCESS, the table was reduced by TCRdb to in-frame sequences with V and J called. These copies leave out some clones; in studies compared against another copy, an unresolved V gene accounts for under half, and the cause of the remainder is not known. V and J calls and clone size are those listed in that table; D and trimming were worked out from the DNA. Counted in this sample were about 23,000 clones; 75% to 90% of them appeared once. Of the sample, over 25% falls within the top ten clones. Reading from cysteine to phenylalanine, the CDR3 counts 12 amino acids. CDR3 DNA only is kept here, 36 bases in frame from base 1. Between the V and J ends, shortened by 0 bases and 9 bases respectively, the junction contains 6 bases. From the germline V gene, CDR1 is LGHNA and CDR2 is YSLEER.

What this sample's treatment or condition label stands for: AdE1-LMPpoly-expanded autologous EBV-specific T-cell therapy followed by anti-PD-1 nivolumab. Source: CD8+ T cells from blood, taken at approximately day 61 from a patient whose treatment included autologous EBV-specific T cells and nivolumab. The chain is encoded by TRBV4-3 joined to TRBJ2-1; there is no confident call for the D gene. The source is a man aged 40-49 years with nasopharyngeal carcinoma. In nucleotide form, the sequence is TGCGCCAGCAGCCAAGACGGCAGTGAGCAGTTCTTC. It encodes CASSQDGSEQFF.